The 14 T cell receptor beta chains listed next were all sequenced from one sample in a study of blood T cells in healthy people across ages. The use of a sample-barcoded 5' primer and a J-beta primer mix characterized a second PCR of roughly 7 to 12 cycles. TCRdb passed the 5' RACE reads through MiXCR, listing each CDR3 protein once. The table lists more than 600,000 distinct CDR3 sequences, 20% to 25% of them singletons. These data also formed part of another study, on T cells of mothers and their children.

The sample consisted of blood. The receptors here all came from a boy younger than 18 in good health.

This clonotype was recorded a few times. The CDR3 nucleotides are TGTGCCAGCAGTGAACCTGGCGGACAGGGAAGCACTGAAGCTTTCTTT. This gives the protein CASSEPGGQGSTEAFF. The rearrangement uses TRBV2 and TRBJ1-1; TRBD1 aligns across 8 bases. Per germline, CDR1 SNHLY and CDR2 FYNNEI. The length of the CDR3 is 16 residues. V lost 2 bases, J lost 4 bases, and 9 bases stayed unmatched.

This chain links TRBV12-3 or TRBV12-4 with TRBJ2-1, with 8 bases that match TRBD1. Losses at the gene ends were 1 base for V and 4 bases for J; bases not matched to a gene: 9. The CDR3 totals 17 residues. CDR3 residues: CASSLGSGGQGYNEQFF. The CDR3 region has the DNA TGTGCCAGCAGTTTAGGGTCAGGAGGACAGGGTTACAATGAGCAGTTCTTC.

This clonotype has more than one count but fewer than ten. The chain links TRBV12-3 or TRBV12-4 to TRBJ2-5; D might be TRBD2 (6 bases). V dropped 6 bases and J dropped 1 base, with 15 bases sitting between them. CDR3 length: 15 amino acids. The CDR3 is CASSRGTGIQETQYF. CDR3 nucleotides: TGTGCCAGCAGCCGGGGGACGGGAATCCAAGAGACCCAGTACTTC.

J is TRBJ1-6 and V is TRBV11-2; the D gene is possibly TRBD1 (5 bases). This CDR3 spans 14 amino acids. Trimming took 1 base from V and 8 from J, leaving 9 bases between them. Germline-derived CDR1 and CDR2 are SGHAT and FQNNGV. CDR3 amino acids: CASSLASRDSPLHF. CDR3 DNA: TGTGCCAGCAGCTTAGCGTCCAGGGATTCACCCCTCCACTTT.

This clonotype was counted a few times. V and J are TRBV7-2 and TRBJ1-4; a weak D match, TRBD1 (5 bases). Trimming shortened V by 5 bases and J by 4 bases, and 14 bases separated the two germline ends. Germline values: CDR1 SGHTA, CDR2 FQGNSA. The CDR3 has 15 amino acids. The chain's CDR3 is CASSQGAQFNEKLFF. CDR3 DNA: TGTGCCAGCAGCCAAGGGGCACAGTTTAATGAAAAACTGTTTTTT.

In its sample, this clonotype was seen a few times. This sequence joins TRBV15 and TRBJ2-7, with 13 bases identical to TRBD2. With 3 bases clipped from V and 5 bases from J, the junction kept 1 base outside the gene matches. Looked up from germline, CDR1 is LNHNV and CDR2 is YYDKDF (reference sequence). The CDR3 is made up of 14 amino acids. CDR3 nucleotide sequence: TGTGCCACCAGCAGCGGGACTAGCGGGAACGAGCAGTACTTC. Translating it yields CATSSGTSGNEQYF.

The CDR3 region has the DNA TGTGCCAGCAGCTTGGGGCAGGGGGATCACAATGAGCAGTTCTTC. Its protein is CASSLGQGDHNEQFF. The J gene is TRBJ2-1, the V gene TRBV12-3 or TRBV12-4; 7 positions agree with TRBD1. The CDR3 spans 15 residues. V dropped 6 bases and J dropped 5; count of bases not matched to a gene: 10.

This clonotype was observed a few times. The rearrangement links TRBV29-1 to TRBJ1-3, with 9 nucleotides matching TRBD1. Germline trimming cut 4 bases from V and 7 bases from J; bases unmatched to any gene: 2. Germline CDR1 is SQVTM and CDR2 is ANQGSEA. The CDR3 is 12 amino acids. The CDR3 region is CSVAGTGNTIYF. CDR3 bases: TGCAGCGTTGCGGGGACAGGGAACACCATATATTTT.

This clonotype was seen a handful of times. J is TRBJ2-5 and V is TRBV11-3, with no clear D. The J call is uncertain, as TRBJ2-1 better fits the DNA end. The CDR3 extends over 13 amino acids. Germline CDR1 is SGHNT and CDR2 is YENEEA. In DNA form, the CDR3 reads TGTGCCAGCAGCTTAAAACCCATCAATGAGCAGTTCTTC. Translated: CASSLKPINEQFF.

The chain is built from TRBV14 and TRBJ2-1; TRBD1 agrees at 7 bases. Germline CDR1 and CDR2: SGHDN and FVKESK. The CDR3 sequence is 15 residues long. Trimming cost V 0 bases and J 4 bases; bases outside gene matches: 3. The CDR3 sequence is CASSQDWTGYNEQFF. The DNA for the CDR3 is TGTGCCAGCAGCCAAGATTGGACAGGATACAATGAGCAGTTCTTC.

CDR3 DNA: TGCAGTGCTAGAGATCTTCTCTTAGGACTAGCGAGGGATACGCAGTATTTT. Its translation is CSARDLLLGLARDTQYF. The chain combines TRBV20-1 with TRBJ2-3, with 9 bases aligning to TRBD2. The CDR3 has 17 amino acids. The germline gives CDR1 DFQATT, CDR2 SNEGSKA (reference sequence). The J segment lost 6 bases and the V segment lost 0 bases, leaving 13 bases of the junction unmatched.

The chain has TRBV9 and TRBJ2-5; D remains unclear. CDR1 and CDR2 (germline): SGDLS, YYNGEE. V was shortened by 0 bases and J by 1 base, with 10 bases between the two germline ends. The CDR3 is made up of 15 amino acids. The CDR3 region has the DNA TGTGCCAGCAGCGTAGCTACAAACACCCAAGAGACCCAGTACTTC. Translating gives CASSVATNTQETQYF.

V and J are TRBV7-2 and TRBJ1-6; TRBD1 matches at 9 bases. The J segment lost 10 bases and the V segment lost 5 bases, leaving 9 bases of the junction unmatched. This CDR3 spans 15 amino acids. Germline V CDR1 and CDR2: SGHTA, FQGNSA. The CDR3, as DNA: TGTGCCAGCAGCCCTGGGACAGGGAAGGGCTCACCCCTCCACTTT. Its protein is CASSPGTGKGSPLHF. The variable domain in full, with the rest retrieved from reference TRBV7-2 and TRBJ1-6, is GAGVSQSPSNKVTEKGKDVELRCDPISGHTALYWYRQSLGQGLEFLIYFQGNSAPDKSGLPSDRFSAERTGGSVSTLTIQRTQQEDSAVYLCASSPGTGKGSPLHFGNGTRLTVT.

The chain carries TRBV4-1 and TRBJ1-5, with TRBD1 matching 10 bases. Germline values: CDR1 MGHRA, CDR2 YSYEKL. This CDR3 spans 14 amino acids. The J segment lost 7 bases and the V segment lost 1 base, leaving 1 base of the junction unmatched. The CDR3 DNA reads TGCGCCAGCAGCCAAGGGACAGGGGGGCAGCCCCAGCATTTT. Its translation: CASSQGTGGQPQHF.